A single sample gave rise to the 10 T cell receptor beta chains below, sequenced in a study of cytomegalovirus exposure and HLA in healthy donors (TCRdb year 2017). Library method: the immunoSEQ multiplex PCR assay. A mixture of 60 forward primers for TCR Vbeta segments and 13 reverse primers for TCR Jbeta segments was used in the multiplex PCR. As stored in TCRdb, this immuneACCESS dataset retains in-frame rearrangements with V and J assigned. A fraction of the clones does not appear; measured against another copy, unresolved V genes explain less than half of the discrepancy, and the remainder lacks a known reason. The table for this sample shows 160,000 or so clones. The top ten constitute roughly 2% of the sample. Sequencing was carried out using PBMCs. Source of these receptors: a man younger than 45 in good health and CMV-seronegative.

The CDR3 sequence: CASSSGTRSDEQFF. CDR3 DNA sequence: TGTGCCAGCAGTTCAGGGACTAGATCAGATGAGCAGTTCTTC. The rearrangement uses TRBV6-6 and TRBJ2-1; TRBD2 agrees at 8 bases. Losses at the gene ends were 4 bases for V and 8 bases for J; bases not matched to a gene: 7. Looked up from germline, CDR1 is MNHNY and CDR2 is SVGAGI (reference sequence). The CDR3 sequence is 14 residues long.

The chain employs TRBV12-5 and TRBJ1-1, with D tentatively TRBD1 (6 bases). The germline gives CDR1 LGHNT, CDR2 FRNRAP. Trimming removed 7 bases at V and 4 bases at J, with 19 bases between. The CDR3 consists of 15 residues. The CDR3 nucleotides read TGTGCTAGTGCCCTCCCGGGACAACGGGGCACTGAAGCTTTCTTT. It translates to CASALPGQRGTEAFF.

The genes are TRBV28 and TRBJ2-7, with 9 bases matching TRBD1. The CDR3 is made up of 14 amino acids. The germline V gene has CDR1 MDHEN and CDR2 SYDVKM. V was pared by 6 bases and J by 5 bases, with 8 bases of the junction left unmatched. CDR3 amino acids: CASRGQGLVHEQYF. The CDR3 nucleotides read TGTGCCAGCAGAGGACAGGGGCTCGTCCACGAGCAGTACTTC.

The CDR3 loop reads CASSLGEDTEAFF. The CDR3 bases are TGTGCCAGCAGCTTAGGAGAGGACACTGAAGCTTTCTTT. The chain is built from TRBV7-6 and TRBJ1-1; D unclear. Trimming removed 1 base from V and 3 bases from J, with 6 bases in between. The CDR3 runs to 13 residues. Germline assignment: CDR1 SGHVS and CDR2 FNYEAQ.

The chain employs TRBV5-4 and TRBJ2-5, with a possible D match to TRBD2 (5 bases). Germline CDR1 reads SGHNT; CDR2 reads YYREEE (reference sequence). The CDR3 has 14 residues. The ends were cut back, 3 bases at V and 5 bases at J, with 14 bases in the middle. DNA of the CDR3: TGTGCCAGCAGCTCCCGGGGAGAACCGGAGACCCAGTACTTC. It encodes CASSSRGEPETQYF.

The chain employs TRBV18 and TRBJ2-7; 7 bases are a match to TRBD1. The V and J ends lost 4 bases and 6 bases, in that order; junction bases with no gene match: 9. Per germline, CDR1 KGHSH and CDR2 LQKENI. The CDR3 is made up of 14 amino acids. CDR3 loop: CASSRDQGEREQYF. The CDR3 coding sequence is TGTGCCAGCTCACGCGACCAGGGGGAGCGCGAGCAGTACTTC. The complete variable domain, with remaining parts taken from reference TRBV18 and TRBJ2-7, reads NAGVMQNPRHLVRRRGQEARLRCSPMKGHSHVYWYRQLPEEGLKFMVYLQKENIIDESGMPKERFSAEFPKEGPSILRIQQVVRGDSAAYFCASSRDQGEREQYFGPGTRLTVT.

The chain links TRBV12-5 to TRBJ2-5; D gene ambiguous. CDR1 is LGHNT and CDR2 is FRNRAP in the germline V gene. The CDR3 sequence is 11 residues long. Trimming pared 7 bases from V and 5 bases from J, leaving 8 bases between. The CDR3 DNA reads TGTGCTAGTGCACTCTATGAGACCCAGTACTTC. The encoded protein is CASALYETQYF.

The chain combines TRBV6-1 with TRBJ2-1, with 8 bases identical to TRBD1. The CDR3 sequence is 15 residues long. In germline, CDR1 is MNHNS, CDR2 SASEGT. The V and J ends lost 5 bases and 8 bases, in that order; junction bases with no gene match: 11. This CDR3 reads CASSQQGVGLDEQFF. CDR3 bases: TGTGCCAGCAGTCAACAGGGGGTCGGGCTGGATGAGCAGTTCTTC.

The chain recombines TRBV7-2 with TRBJ2-5; D may be TRBD2 (6 bases). CDR1 is SGHTA, CDR2 FQGNSA, per germline. The CDR3 length is 16 residues. V was trimmed by 4 bases and J by 6 bases, leaving 21 bases between them. DNA of the CDR3: TGTGCCAGCAGCTATGACACCGGGACCGGAGGGAAGACCCAGTACTTC. It codes for CASSYDTGTGGKTQYF.

The rearrangement uses TRBV6-5 and TRBJ2-1; D possibly corresponds to TRBD2 (7 bases). The ends were cut back, 6 bases at V and 0 bases at J, with 12 bases in the middle. CDR1 is MNHEY and CDR2 is SVGAGI in the germline V gene. This CDR3 is built from 15 residues. The CDR3 DNA reads TGTGCCAGCAGCAAAGGGGGGGGCTCCTACAATGAGCAGTTCTTC. It is translated as CASSKGGGSYNEQFF.